Included here is one TCR beta chain sequence, with context. No antigen is known for it. The data stem from a study of radiation and T cells in renal cell carcinoma. Study-wide results and limits: From baseline, blood top tumor clonotypes peaked at 2 weeks post-radiation.

Time point: blood 2 weeks post-SBRT. Treatment reported: 15 Gy SBRT to primary tumor, nephrectomy 4 weeks later. After SBRT, blood was collected at 2 and 4 weeks, plus baseline. The CDR3 extends over 14 amino acids. Germline CDR1 MNHEY, CDR2 SVGAGI. V gave up 6 bases and J gave up 9 bases, with 21 bases separating them. Some clones are missing from TCRdb's copy, which holds only in-frame ones; the method was immunoSEQ multiplex PCR. The table lists about 120,000 clones, around 81% of them singletons, with 5.8% in the top ten. V is TRBV6-5 and J is TRBJ2-7; tentative D call: TRBD1 (6 bases). The TCR sequence derives from a man over 45 with renal cell carcinoma. Sequenced material: blood, taken from a patient whose treatment included radiotherapy and nephrectomy. CDR3 nucleotide sequence: TGTGCCAGCAGCCCACGCAGGGACACGTCTGGGCAGTACTTC. It is translated as CASSPRRDTSGQYF.